Shown below are 5 T cell receptor beta chains from a single sample sequenced in a study of blood T cells in healthy people across ages. For the second PCR, which ran for roughly 6 to 12 cycles, a sample-barcoded 5' primer and a J-beta primer mix were used. In TCRdb, the 5' RACE reads were re-called with MiXCR into one record per CDR3 protein. The table records 1.5 million to 2 million distinct CDR3 sequences, roughly 28% of them present only once. The specimen was blood. Receptors originate from a young woman in good health.

This clonotype was counted a few times. This sequence joins TRBV20-1 and TRBJ2-6; D possibly corresponds to TRBD1 (5 bases). CDR1 is DFQATT and CDR2 is SNEGSKA in the germline V gene (reference sequence). The CDR3 is made up of 16 amino acids. The ends were cut back, 0 bases at V and 2 bases at J, with 11 bases in the middle. CDR3 nucleotides: TGCAGTGCTAGAGATCCTAAAGGGGCTGGGGCCAACGTCCTGACTTTC. Encoded protein: CSARDPKGAGANVLTF.

The sample holds a few counts of this clonotype. The chain combines TRBV7-8 with TRBJ2-7; TRBD2 matches 10 bases. CDR3 size: 15 residues. Germline CDR1 and CDR2: SGHVS and FQNEAQ. V was clipped by 3 bases and J by 2 bases; unmatched bases: 4. CDR3 DNA: TGTGCCAGCAGCTTTGGACTAGCGGTCCCCTACGAGCAGTACTTC. Its protein is CASSFGLAVPYEQYF.

This clonotype was counted a few times. The rearrangement uses TRBV7-6 and TRBJ1-1; D perhaps matches TRBD1 (6 bases). The ends were cut back, 0 bases at V and 3 bases at J, with 11 bases in the middle. This CDR3 contains 15 residues. From germline, CDR1 is SGHVS and CDR2 FNYEAQ. The CDR3 coding sequence is TGTGCCAGCAGCTTAGCGCTTGGGGGGCACACTGAAGCTTTCTTT. Translating it yields CASSLALGGHTEAFF.

This clonotype was detected only a few times. This chain links TRBV20-1 with TRBJ1-2; D might be TRBD1 (6 bases). Germline CDR1 reads DFQATT; CDR2 reads SNEGSKA (reference sequence). The CDR3 loop spans 14 amino acids. The germline V and J ends were trimmed by 7 bases and 2 bases, with 17 bases remaining between them. DNA for the CDR3: TGCAGTGTCAGACCGGGACAAATCAACTATGGCTACACCTTC. The encoded protein is CSVRPGQINYGYTF.

The rearrangement joins TRBV13 to TRBJ2-5, with 8 bases that match TRBD1. V shed 4 bases and J 5 bases; nucleotides not matched to a gene: 6. CDR1 is PRHDT, CDR2 FYEKMQ, per germline (reference sequence). There are 14 residues in the CDR3. The CDR3 coding sequence is TGTGCCAGCAGCTGGGGACAGGAGGGGGAGACCCAGTACTTC. It encodes CASSWGQEGETQYF.